The next 32 T cell receptor beta chains were all read from a single sample in a study of neoadjuvant nivolumab and ipilimumab in lung cancer. TCRdb's copy holds only in-frame clones and misses some; the assay was immunoSEQ multiplex PCR. Among some 31,000 clones listed, roughly 90% were seen once. The source was peripheral blood, collected after neoadjuvant nivolumab, alone or with ipilimumab, at or shortly before surgery. Receptor source: an adult with non-small cell lung cancer.

The rearrangement joins TRBV28 to TRBJ1-2, with unresolved D. The CDR3 loop spans 17 amino acids. Trimming removed 1 base from V and 0 bases from J, with 15 bases in between. The germline V gene has CDR1 MDHEN and CDR2 SYDVKM. CDR3 DNA: TGTGCCAGCAGTTTATCGAGCACCCGACTCTCTAACTATGGCTACACCTTC. Translated: CASSLSSTRLSNYGYTF.

The CDR3 DNA sequence: TGTGCCAGCAGCCCAGGGACTAGCGGGACCTACGAGCAGTACTTC. This translates into CASSPGTSGTYEQYF. The chain recombines TRBV2 with TRBJ2-7; 13 bases match TRBD2. CDR3 length: 15 residues. Germline CDR1 reads SNHLY; CDR2 reads FYNNEI. V lost 6 bases and J lost 2; bases outside the gene matches: 4.

This rearrangement joins TRBV10-2 to TRBJ2-7, with D perhaps TRBD2 (6 bases). The CDR3 runs to 14 residues. V lost 6 bases and J 4 bases, leaving 16 bases between the germline ends. The germline V gene has CDR1 WSHSY and CDR2 SAAADI. The CDR3 sequence: CASSSPGLQYEQYF. The CDR3 DNA follows: TGCGCCAGCAGCTCACCGGGACTTCAGTACGAGCAGTACTTC.

The V call is TRBV11-2, the J call TRBJ1-4, with D possibly matching TRBD1 (5 bases). CDR1 and CDR2 from the germline V gene are SGHAT and FQNNGV. V shed 1 base and J shed 2 bases, with 11 bases lying between them. This CDR3 is 16 amino acids long. The CDR3 DNA follows: TGTGCCAGCAGCTTAGGGGGCCGGGCGACTAATGAAAAACTGTTTTTT. Translation gives CASSLGGRATNEKLFF.

This clone was seen once. This chain uses TRBV5-1 with TRBJ2-6; D gene uncertain. CDR1 and CDR2 from the germline V gene are SGHRS and YFSETQ. The ends were cut back, 0 bases at V and 2 bases at J, with 3 bases in the middle. The CDR3 loop spans 14 amino acids. The CDR3 sequence: CASSLEAGANVLTF. The CDR3 DNA reads TGCGCCAGCAGCTTGGAAGCTGGGGCCAACGTCCTGACTTTC.

The chain has TRBV5-4 and TRBJ1-2; D call uncertain. CDR3 size: 16 residues. Germline-derived CDR1 and CDR2 are SGHNT and YYREEE (reference sequence). V lost 0 bases and J lost 0, with 12 bases in between. CDR3 protein: CASSLGFVGTNYGYTF. The CDR3 DNA follows: TGTGCCAGCAGCTTGGGGTTCGTAGGAACTAACTATGGCTACACCTTC.

The sample holds one count of this clone. The chain combines TRBV2 with TRBJ1-2; 9 bases map to TRBD1. The germline V gene has CDR1 SNHLY and CDR2 FYNNEI. Trimming removed 5 bases from V and 7 bases from J; junction bases left unmatched: 11. This CDR3 has 15 residues. The CDR3 DNA follows: TGTGCCAGCAGTTATTGGACAGGGGAGACGGGTGGCTACACCTTC. This gives the protein CASSYWTGETGGYTF.

J is TRBJ1-1 and V is TRBV18, with D unclear. Between the trimmed V and J ends, which lost 0 bases and 10 bases, there was a span of 18 bases. Germline V CDR1 and CDR2: KGHSH, LQKENI. CDR3 length: 15 residues. CDR3 residues: CASSPPRLGGLRAFF. The DNA of the CDR3 is TGTGCCAGCTCACCACCTCGGCTAGGCGGACTTCGAGCTTTCTTT.

This chain joins TRBV18 and TRBJ1-4; 7 positions match TRBD1. The CDR3 is made up of 14 amino acids. V dropped 2 bases and J dropped 5; count of bases not matched to a gene: 2. Germline lookup yields CDR1 KGHSH and CDR2 LQKENI. As DNA, the CDR3 is TGTGCCAGCTCACCATCGGGACAGAATGAAAAACTGTTTTTT. It is translated as CASSPSGQNEKLFF.

This chain links TRBV9 with TRBJ2-1, with 9 bases that match TRBD1. J gave up 2 bases and V 3 bases, and 6 bases lay outside the gene matches. This CDR3 is 16 amino acids long. CDR1 and CDR2 (germline): SGDLS, YYNGEE. Here the CDR3 reads CASSEGDRATYNEQFF. DNA of the CDR3: TGTGCCAGCAGCGAGGGGGACAGGGCGACCTACAATGAGCAGTTCTTC.

This chain joins TRBV5-1 and TRBJ2-1; a weak D match, TRBD2 (5 bases). V lost 4 bases and J 1 base, leaving 9 bases between the germline ends. The CDR3 runs 14 residues. The germline CDR1 and CDR2 sequences are SGHRS and YFSETQ. CDR3 sequence: CASSPGMSYNEQFF. CDR3 nucleotides: TGCGCCAGCAGCCCGGGAATGTCCTACAATGAGCAGTTCTTC.

The chain carries TRBV10-2 and TRBJ1-5; weak D call: TRBD1 (5 bases). CDR3 length equals 15 residues. Germline V CDR1 and CDR2: WSHSY, SAAADI. V shed 5 bases and J shed 0 bases, with 11 bases lying between them. CDR3: CASSWGLDSNQPQHF. The CDR3 nucleotides are TGCGCCAGCAGTTGGGGACTGGATAGCAATCAGCCCCAGCATTTT.

This sequence joins TRBV6-1 and TRBJ1-1; no reliable D call. CDR1 and CDR2 (germline): MNHNS, SASEGT. The ends were cut back, 0 bases at V and 0 bases at J, with 8 bases in the middle. The CDR3 length is 15 residues. Here the CDR3 reads CASSEALYMNTEAFF. The CDR3 DNA reads TGTGCCAGCAGTGAAGCACTCTATATGAACACTGAAGCTTTCTTT.

The chain is built from TRBV7-9 and TRBJ2-2; 8 bases map to TRBD1. This CDR3 is 15 amino acids long. With V trimmed by 3 bases and J by 0 bases, 0 bases remained unmatched. Germline-derived CDR1 and CDR2 are SEHNR and FQNEAQ (reference sequence). The CDR3 protein is CASSLTGANTGELFF. The CDR3, as DNA: TGTGCCAGCAGCTTGACAGGGGCGAACACCGGGGAGCTGTTTTTT.

The V gene is TRBV6-5, the J gene TRBJ1-2, with 9 bases aligning to TRBD1. CDR1 is MNHEY and CDR2 is SVGAGI in the germline V gene. The V and J ends lost 7 bases and 7 bases, in that order; junction bases with no gene match: 13. The CDR3 has 15 residues. The CDR3 loop is CASNTFTGGLFGYTF. In DNA, the CDR3 is TGTGCCAGCAACACCTTTACAGGGGGCTTGTTTGGCTACACCTTC.

The rearrangement uses TRBV5-1 and TRBJ2-6, with D maybe TRBD1 (5 bases). The CDR3 sequence is 16 residues long. V shed 0 bases and J shed 1 base, with 8 bases lying between them. Germline CDR1 is SGHRS and CDR2 is YFSETQ. DNA for the CDR3: TGCGCCAGCAGCTTGGGACAGTCATCTGGGGCCAACGTCCTGACTTTC. Translated: CASSLGQSSGANVLTF. Full variable domain (missing parts from reference TRBV5-1 and TRBJ2-6): KAGVTQTPRYLIKTRGQQVTLSCSPISGHRSVSWYQQTPGQGLQFLFEYFSETQRNKGNFPGRFSGRQFSNSRSEMNVSTLELGDSALYLCASSLGQSSGANVLTFGAGSRLTVL.

This clone came up once. The chain has TRBV18 and TRBJ2-6, with 7 bases that match TRBD2. Germline V gene data show CDR1 as KGHSH and CDR2 as LQKENI. The V segment lost 0 bases and the J segment 9 bases; nucleotides outside the gene matches: 5. This CDR3 region has 15 residues. CDR3: CASSPPGGGDNVLTF. The CDR3 DNA reads as TGTGCCAGCTCACCACCGGGGGGGGGTGACAACGTCCTGACTTTC.

The J gene is TRBJ2-5, the V gene TRBV5-4; 11 positions agree with TRBD2. V was pared by 2 bases and J by 8 bases, with 14 bases of the junction left unmatched. The CDR3 contains 17 residues. Germline-derived CDR1 and CDR2 are SGHNT and YYREEE (reference sequence). The CDR3 nucleotides are TGTGCCAGCAGCTTCCCGACTAGCGGGGTGGGAGGGGGAACCCAGTACTTC. Amino acids: CASSFPTSGVGGGTQYF.

The chain combines TRBV10-2 with TRBJ1-1; maybe TRBD1 (5 bases). Germline loops: CDR1 WSHSY, CDR2 SAAADI. The CDR3 extends over 15 amino acids. The V end lost 3 bases, the J end lost 11 bases, and 22 bases lay between the germline ends. The CDR3 DNA sequence: TGCGCCAGCAGTGACGCGCCGACTTCAGGGTCACAGGCTTTCTTT. It encodes CASSDAPTSGSQAFF.

A remark on this clone: This sample includes further DNA sequences coding for the same CDR3. The chain joins TRBV5-1 to TRBJ1-1; D ambiguous. With 0 bases removed from V and 0 bases from J, the gap between germline ends came to 3 bases. The CDR3 runs to 13 residues. CDR1 and CDR2 from the germline V gene are SGHRS and YFSETQ. The CDR3 spells CASSLAVNTEAFF. For the CDR3, the DNA is TGCGCCAGCAGCTTGGCCGTGAACACTGAAGCTTTCTTT.

The chain joins TRBV2 to TRBJ2-7, with no clear D. Trimming shortened V by 3 bases and J by 8 bases, and 11 bases separated the two germline ends. The CDR3 extends over 12 amino acids. The germline CDR1 and CDR2 sequences are SNHLY and FYNNEI. CDR3 sequence: CASSDRGVQQYF. Here the CDR3 DNA reads TGTGCCAGCAGTGATAGAGGTGTCCAGCAGTACTTC.

The chain recombines TRBV7-9 with TRBJ1-2; D unresolved. Germline V gene data show CDR1 as SEHNR and CDR2 as FQNEAQ (reference sequence). The V end lost 4 bases, the J end lost 4 bases, and 22 bases lay between the germline ends. This CDR3 has 17 amino acids. CDR3 in DNA: TGTGCCAGCAGCTCCGTCCGGGCCTCGCGGGTTACCTATGGCTACACCTTC. This gives the protein CASSSVRASRVTYGYTF.

The V and J genes are TRBV15 and TRBJ2-1; 7 bases line up with TRBD2. The CDR3 runs 12 residues. Germline assignment: CDR1 LNHNV and CDR2 YYDKDF (reference sequence). Losses at the gene ends were 6 bases for V and 6 bases for J; bases not matched to a gene: 2. The CDR3 here is CATRLAPNEQFF. CDR3 bases: TGTGCCACCAGACTAGCGCCCAATGAGCAGTTCTTC.

The chain carries TRBV29-1 and TRBJ2-1; the D gene is possibly TRBD1 (5 bases). Germline V gene lookup returns CDR1 SQVTM and CDR2 ANQGSEA. The CDR3 sequence is 12 residues long. V lost 3 bases and J lost 7, with 10 bases in between. This CDR3 reads CSVEQGWNEQFF. CDR3 coding DNA: TGCAGCGTTGAGCAGGGTTGGAATGAGCAGTTCTTC.

This chain connects TRBV18 to TRBJ2-7; no firm D call. Trimming took off 2 bases at V and 2 bases at J, with 10 bases between the two ends. CDR1 KGHSH and CDR2 LQKENI come from the germline V gene. The CDR3 runs to 14 residues. The CDR3 loop reads CASSPYPGTYEQYF. The CDR3 coding sequence is TGTGCCAGCTCACCATACCCTGGGACCTACGAGCAGTACTTC.

This clone was counted a single time. The gene calls are TRBV7-9 and TRBJ1-4; TRBD1 is a possible D gene (5 bases). Germline CDR1 is SEHNR and CDR2 is FQNEAQ (reference sequence). The V gene lost 3 bases and the J gene lost 6 bases, with 8 bases spanning the gap. The CDR3 consists of 13 residues. The CDR3 region has the DNA TGTGCCAGCAGCTTTAGACAGTATGAAAAACTGTTTTTT. Protein: CASSFRQYEKLFF.

The chain has TRBV6-5 and TRBJ2-7, with 8 nucleotides matching TRBD2. The germline gives CDR1 MNHEY, CDR2 SVGAGI. The V and J ends lost 2 bases and 5 bases, in that order; junction bases with no gene match: 8. This CDR3 has 15 amino acids. As DNA, the CDR3 is TGTGCCAGCAGTTACGTGTCGGGAGGGCCGCACGAGCAGTACTTC. Protein: CASSYVSGGPHEQYF.

This chain connects TRBV7-9 to TRBJ1-2; 7 bases are a match to TRBD1. Germline V lookup: CDR1 SEHNR, CDR2 FQNEAQ (reference sequence). This CDR3 is built from 14 residues. V lost 9 bases, J lost 5 bases, and 12 bases stayed unmatched. Here the CDR3 DNA reads TGTGCCAGTTCCTCCGGGACAGTGTATTATGGCTACACCTTC. It specifies CASSSGTVYYGYTF.

The J gene is TRBJ2-7, the V gene TRBV9; 9 bases fit TRBD1. Per the germline V gene, CDR1 is SGDLS and CDR2 is YYNGEE. The CDR3 covers 14 residues. The V segment lost 0 bases and the J segment 3 bases; nucleotides outside the gene matches: 1. CDR3 amino acids: CASSVEDRGYEQYF. The CDR3 DNA follows: TGTGCCAGCAGCGTAGAGGACAGGGGCTACGAGCAGTACTTC.

This clone appeared once. This sequence joins TRBV5-5 and TRBJ2-7; 7 bases align to TRBD1. This CDR3 has 13 amino acids. V was pared by 2 bases and J by 5 bases, with 4 bases of the junction left unmatched. Germline CDR1 and CDR2: SGHKS and YYEKEE (reference sequence). The CDR3 DNA reads as TGTGCCAGCAGCTTTTCGGACAGGAACGAGCAGTACTTC. Amino acid sequence: CASSFSDRNEQYF. Supplemented by reference TRBV5-5 and TRBJ2-7, the full variable domain reads DAGVTQSPTHLIKTRGQQVTLRCSPISGHKSVSWYQQVLGQGPQFIFQYYEKEERGRGNFPDRFSARQFPNYSSELNVNALLLGDSALYLCASSFSDRNEQYFGPGTRLTVT.

The chain uses TRBV10-3 and TRBJ2-5; tentative D call: TRBD2 (5 bases). Germline CDR1 and CDR2: ENHRY and SYGVKD. The CDR3 length is 15 residues. V lost 3 bases and J 2 bases, leaving 13 bases between the germline ends. CDR3 sequence reads: CAISDWTSEQETQYF. In DNA, the CDR3 is TGTGCCATCAGTGATTGGACTTCGGAGCAAGAGACCCAGTACTTC.

The chain is built from TRBV10-2 and TRBJ1-5; D remains unclear. CDR3 length: 15 amino acids. V was shortened by 2 bases and J by 7 bases, with 15 bases between the two germline ends. CDR1 and CDR2 from the germline V gene are WSHSY and SAAADI. CDR3 nucleotides: TGCGCCAGCAGTGAGACCCAACGAGGCGGGCAGCCCCAGCATTTT. The encoded protein is CASSETQRGGQPQHF.